These 10 T cell receptor beta chains came from one sample sequenced in a study of control samples from healthy donors and cancer patients. Method: immunoSEQ multiplex PCR; TCRdb's copy keeps in-frame clones and lacks some. Here the sample spans about 150,000 clones, roughly 93% being singletons. The sample comprised blood. The origin of the receptors is a man aged 18 to 29 in good health.

The chain is built from TRBV27 and TRBJ2-7, with D perhaps matching TRBD1 (5 bases). This CDR3 is 13 amino acids long. CDR1 MNHEY and CDR2 SMNVEV come from the germline V gene (reference sequence). V was trimmed by 5 bases and J by 2 bases, leaving 10 bases between them. The CDR3 sequence: CASSRGQTYEQYF. The CDR3, as DNA: TGTGCCAGCAGTAGGGGTCAGACCTACGAGCAGTACTTC.

There are a few counts of this clone. The chain couples TRBV2 to TRBJ1-5; 8 positions agree with TRBD1. Germline CDR1 and CDR2: SNHLY and FYNNEI. V shed 5 bases and J 0 bases; nucleotides not matched to a gene: 12. This CDR3 is 18 amino acids long. The chain's CDR3 is CASSYTPGQGSSNQPQHF. The CDR3 DNA reads as TGTGCCAGCAGTTACACCCCAGGACAGGGCTCTAGCAATCAGCCCCAGCATTTT.

This clone was detected once. The chain has TRBV29-1 and TRBJ2-1; 10 bases match TRBD2. Losses at the gene ends were 4 bases for V and 9 bases for J; bases not matched to a gene: 9. The CDR3 length is 14 residues. Germline V gene data show CDR1 as SQVTM and CDR2 as ANQGSEA. CDR3 amino acids: CSVVLLAGAFEQFF. CDR3 DNA: TGCAGCGTTGTTCTGCTAGCGGGAGCCTTTGAGCAGTTCTTC.

The rearrangement uses TRBV19 and TRBJ2-6; D is possibly TRBD2 (6 bases). Germline CDR1 is LNHDA and CDR2 is SQIVND (reference sequence). The CDR3 consists of 21 residues. The V and J ends lost 5 bases and 0 bases respectively, with 26 bases between them. The CDR3 sequence: CASSPQGGTFKIRSGANVLTF. The CDR3 DNA reads as TGTGCCAGTAGTCCCCAGGGCGGGACGTTTAAGATCCGCTCTGGGGCCAACGTCCTGACTTTC.

The chain uses TRBV19 and TRBJ1-1, with TRBD1 matching over 12 bases. The CDR3 length is 15 residues. The J segment lost 5 bases and the V segment lost 7 bases, leaving 8 bases of the junction unmatched. Germline CDR1 LNHDA, CDR2 SQIVND (reference sequence). CDR3 amino acids: CASKFWDRGQTEAFF. The DNA of the CDR3 is TGTGCCAGTAAGTTCTGGGACAGGGGGCAAACTGAAGCTTTCTTT.

The V gene is TRBV6-4, the J gene TRBJ2-3; 7 bases agree with TRBD2. CDR1 and CDR2 from the germline V gene are MRHNA and SNTAGT. This CDR3 has 14 residues. V lost 0 bases and J lost 9; bases outside the gene matches: 6. CDR3 bases: TGTGCCAGCAGTGACTCAGCGGGGCTCCGCACGCAGTATTTT. Encoded protein: CASSDSAGLRTQYF.

The chain combines TRBV28 with TRBJ1-1, with TRBD1 identical over 7 bases. CDR1 is MDHEN and CDR2 is SYDVKM in the germline V gene. V lost 10 bases to trimming and J lost 3 bases; unmatched junction nucleotides: 2. The CDR3 covers 11 residues. CDR3 amino acids: CATQGDTEAFF. Written as DNA, the CDR3 is TGTGCCACTCAGGGGGACACTGAAGCTTTCTTT.

The chain uses TRBV10-3 and TRBJ2-1, with 7 bases matching TRBD1. V was pared by 3 bases and J by 5 bases, with 7 bases of the junction left unmatched. Germline CDR1 is ENHRY and CDR2 is SYGVKD. The CDR3 has 15 amino acids. The CDR3 sequence: CAISDQDRRHNEQFF. CDR3 DNA sequence: TGTGCCATCAGTGACCAGGACAGGAGACACAATGAGCAGTTCTTC.

The gene calls are TRBV2 and TRBJ2-7; no clear D gene. The germline V gene encodes CDR1 SNHLY and CDR2 FYNNEI. V dropped 7 bases and J dropped 0 bases, with 10 bases sitting between them. CDR3 length equals 13 residues. DNA of the CDR3: TGTGCCAGCATACTATTGAGCTCCTACGAGCAGTACTTC. Encoded protein: CASILLSSYEQYF.

The V call is TRBV9, the J call TRBJ1-1, with TRBD1 as a possible D gene (6 bases). The CDR3 is made up of 14 amino acids. CDR1 and CDR2 from the germline V gene are SGDLS and YYNGEE. Deletions cut 4 bases from V and 0 bases from J, with 10 bases between. Written as DNA, the CDR3 is TGTGCCAGCAGCCCGGACAGCGTGAACACTGAAGCTTTCTTT. It specifies CASSPDSVNTEAFF.